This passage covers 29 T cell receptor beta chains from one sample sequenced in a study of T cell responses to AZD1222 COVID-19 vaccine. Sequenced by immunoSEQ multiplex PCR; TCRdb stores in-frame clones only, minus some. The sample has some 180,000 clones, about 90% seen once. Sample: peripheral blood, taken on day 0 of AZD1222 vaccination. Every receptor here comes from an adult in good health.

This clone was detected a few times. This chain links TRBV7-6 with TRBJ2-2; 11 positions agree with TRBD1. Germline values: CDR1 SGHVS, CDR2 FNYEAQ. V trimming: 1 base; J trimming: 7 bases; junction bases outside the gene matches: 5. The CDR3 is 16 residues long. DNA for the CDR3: TGTGCCAGCAGCTTAGGGACAGGGGGCATGGTCGGGGAGCTGTTTTTT. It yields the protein CASSLGTGGMVGELFF.

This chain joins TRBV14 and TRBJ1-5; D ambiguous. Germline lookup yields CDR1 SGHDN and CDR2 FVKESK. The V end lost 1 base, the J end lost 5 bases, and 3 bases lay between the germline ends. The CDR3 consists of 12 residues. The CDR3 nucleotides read TGTGCCAGCAGCCAAGGGGATCAGCCCCAGCATTTT. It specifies CASSQGDQPQHF.

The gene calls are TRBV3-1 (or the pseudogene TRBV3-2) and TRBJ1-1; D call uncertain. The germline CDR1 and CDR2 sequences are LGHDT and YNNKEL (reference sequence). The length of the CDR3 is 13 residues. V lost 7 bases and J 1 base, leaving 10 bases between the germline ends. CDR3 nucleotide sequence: TGTGCCAGCACCTGGGGTGGGAACACTGAAGCTTTCTTT. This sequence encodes CASTWGGNTEAFF.

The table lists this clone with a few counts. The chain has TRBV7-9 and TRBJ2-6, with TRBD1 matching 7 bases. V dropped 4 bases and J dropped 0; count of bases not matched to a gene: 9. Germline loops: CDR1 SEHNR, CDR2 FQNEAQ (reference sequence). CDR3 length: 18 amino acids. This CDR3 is CASSSGQTSSSGANVLTF. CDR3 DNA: TGTGCCAGCAGCTCGGGACAGACTTCGAGCTCTGGGGCCAACGTCCTGACTTTC. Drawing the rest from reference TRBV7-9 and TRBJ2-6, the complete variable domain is DTGVSQNPRHKITKRGQNVTFRCDPISEHNRLYWYRQTLGQGPEFLTYFQNEAQLEKSRLLSDRFSAERPKGSFSTLEIQRTEQGDSAMYLCASSSGQTSSSGANVLTFGAGSRLTVL.

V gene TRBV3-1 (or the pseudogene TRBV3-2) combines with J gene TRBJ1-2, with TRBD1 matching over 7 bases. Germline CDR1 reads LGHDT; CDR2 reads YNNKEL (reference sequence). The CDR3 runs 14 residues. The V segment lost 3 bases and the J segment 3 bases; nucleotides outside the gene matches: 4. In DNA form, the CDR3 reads TGTGCCAGCAGCCATGAACAGGGGTACTATGGCTACACCTTC. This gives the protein CASSHEQGYYGYTF.

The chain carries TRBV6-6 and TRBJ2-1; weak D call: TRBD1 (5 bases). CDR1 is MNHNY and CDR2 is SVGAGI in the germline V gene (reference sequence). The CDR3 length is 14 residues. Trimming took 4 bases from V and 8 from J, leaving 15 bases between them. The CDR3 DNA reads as TGTGCCAGCAGTTCACTCCGCCAGGGCCATGAGCAGTTCTTC. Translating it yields CASSSLRQGHEQFF.

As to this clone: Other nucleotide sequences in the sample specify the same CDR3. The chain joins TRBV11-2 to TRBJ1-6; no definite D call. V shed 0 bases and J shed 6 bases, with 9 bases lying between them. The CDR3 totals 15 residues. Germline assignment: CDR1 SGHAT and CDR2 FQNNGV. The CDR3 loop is CASSLEGSPNSPLHF. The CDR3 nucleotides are TGTGCCAGCAGCTTAGAAGGCAGCCCTAATTCACCCCTCCACTTT. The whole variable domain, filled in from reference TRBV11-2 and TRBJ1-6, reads EAGVAQSPRYKIIEKRQSVAFWCNPISGHATLYWYQQILGQGPKLLIQFQNNGVVDDSQLPKDRFSAERLKGVDSTLKIQPAKLEDSAVYLCASSLEGSPNSPLHFGNGTRLTVT.

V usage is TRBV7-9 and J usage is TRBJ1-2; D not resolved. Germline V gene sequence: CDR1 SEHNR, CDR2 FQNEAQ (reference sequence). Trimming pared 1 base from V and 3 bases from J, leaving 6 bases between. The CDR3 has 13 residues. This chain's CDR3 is CASSLGLHYGYTF. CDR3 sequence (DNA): TGTGCCAGCAGCTTAGGTCTGCACTATGGCTACACCTTC. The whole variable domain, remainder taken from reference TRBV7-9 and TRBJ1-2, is DTGVSQNPRHKITKRGQNVTFRCDPISEHNRLYWYRQTLGQGPEFLTYFQNEAQLEKSRLLSDRFSAERPKGSFSTLEIQRTEQGDSAMYLCASSLGLHYGYTFGSGTRLTVV.

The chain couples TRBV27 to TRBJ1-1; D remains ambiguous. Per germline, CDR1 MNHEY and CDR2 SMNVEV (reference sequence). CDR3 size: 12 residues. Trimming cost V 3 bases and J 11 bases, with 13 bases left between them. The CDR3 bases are TGTGCCAGCAGTTTTCCGGGCCTCGGGGCTTTCTTT. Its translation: CASSFPGLGAFF.

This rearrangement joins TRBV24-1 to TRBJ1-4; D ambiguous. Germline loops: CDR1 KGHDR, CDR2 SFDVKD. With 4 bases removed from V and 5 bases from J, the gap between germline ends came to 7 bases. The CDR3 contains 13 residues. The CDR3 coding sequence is TGTGCCACCAGTGACTCTTACAATGAAAAACTGTTTTTT. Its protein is CATSDSYNEKLFF.

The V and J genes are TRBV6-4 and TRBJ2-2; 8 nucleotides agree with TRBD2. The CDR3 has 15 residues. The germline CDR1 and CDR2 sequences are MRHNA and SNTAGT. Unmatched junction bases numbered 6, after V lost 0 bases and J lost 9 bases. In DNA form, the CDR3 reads TGTGCCAGCAGTGACTCGGCCAGCGGGGGCCGGGAGCTGTTTTTT. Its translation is CASSDSASGGRELFF.

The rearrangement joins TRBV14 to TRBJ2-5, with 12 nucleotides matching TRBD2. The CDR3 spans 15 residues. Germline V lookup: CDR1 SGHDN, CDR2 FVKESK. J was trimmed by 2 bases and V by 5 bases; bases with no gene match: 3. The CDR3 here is CASSRLAGAQETQYF. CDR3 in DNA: TGTGCCAGCAGCAGACTAGCGGGAGCTCAAGAGACCCAGTACTTC.

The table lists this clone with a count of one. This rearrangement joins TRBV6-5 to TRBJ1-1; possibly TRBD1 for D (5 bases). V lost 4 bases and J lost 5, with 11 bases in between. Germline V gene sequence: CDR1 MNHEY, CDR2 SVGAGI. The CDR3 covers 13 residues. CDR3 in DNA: TGTGCCAGCAGTTTCAGAGGGGTTACTGAAGCTTTCTTT. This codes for CASSFRGVTEAFF.

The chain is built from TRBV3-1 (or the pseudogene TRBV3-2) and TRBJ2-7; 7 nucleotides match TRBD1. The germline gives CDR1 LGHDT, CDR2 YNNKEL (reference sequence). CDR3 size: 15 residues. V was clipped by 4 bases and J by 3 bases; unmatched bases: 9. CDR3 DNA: TGTGCCAGCAGCCCCGGGACAGAAGGGAGCTACGAGCAGTACTTC. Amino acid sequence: CASSPGTEGSYEQYF.

The DNA of the CDR3 is TGTGCCAGCAGCCCGGACAGGGGTCAGGGCCCCCAGCATTTT. This codes for CASSPDRGQGPQHF. The rearrangement joins TRBV5-4 to TRBJ1-5, with 9 bases fitting TRBD1. The CDR3 length is 14 residues. V trimming: 4 bases; J trimming: 10 bases; junction bases outside the gene matches: 9. In germline, CDR1 is SGHNT, CDR2 YYREEE (reference sequence).

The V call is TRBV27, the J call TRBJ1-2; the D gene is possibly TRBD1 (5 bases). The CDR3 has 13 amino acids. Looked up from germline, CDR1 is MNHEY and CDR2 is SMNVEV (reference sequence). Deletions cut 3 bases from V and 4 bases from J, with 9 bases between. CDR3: CASSLSGLYGYTF. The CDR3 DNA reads TGTGCCAGCAGTTTGTCGGGGCTCTATGGCTACACCTTC.

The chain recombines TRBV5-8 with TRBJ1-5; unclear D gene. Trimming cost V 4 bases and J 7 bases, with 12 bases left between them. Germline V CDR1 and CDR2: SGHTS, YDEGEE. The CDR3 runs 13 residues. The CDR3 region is CASSQTRSQPQHF. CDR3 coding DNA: TGTGCCAGCAGCCAGACACGCTCACAGCCCCAGCATTTT. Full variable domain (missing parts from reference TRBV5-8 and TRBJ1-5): EAGVTQSPTHLIKTRGQQATLRCSPISGHTSVYWYQQALGLGLQFLLWYDEGEERNRGNFPPRFSGRQFPNYSSELNVNALELEDSALYLCASSQTRSQPQHFGDGTRLSIL.

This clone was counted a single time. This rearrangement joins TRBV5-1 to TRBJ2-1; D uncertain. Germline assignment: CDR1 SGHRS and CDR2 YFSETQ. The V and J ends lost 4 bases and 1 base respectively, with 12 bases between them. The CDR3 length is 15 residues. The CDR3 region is CASSEVLGSYNEQFF. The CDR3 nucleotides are TGCGCCAGCAGCGAGGTTCTAGGTTCCTACAATGAGCAGTTCTTC. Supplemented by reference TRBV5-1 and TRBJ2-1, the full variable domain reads KAGVTQTPRYLIKTRGQQVTLSCSPISGHRSVSWYQQTPGQGLQFLFEYFSETQRNKGNFPGRFSGRQFSNSRSEMNVSTLELGDSALYLCASSEVLGSYNEQFFGPGTRLTVL.

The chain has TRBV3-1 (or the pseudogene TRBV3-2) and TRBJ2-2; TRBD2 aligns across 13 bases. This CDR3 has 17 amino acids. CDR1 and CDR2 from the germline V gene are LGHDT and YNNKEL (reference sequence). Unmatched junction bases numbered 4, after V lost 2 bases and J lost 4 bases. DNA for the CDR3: TGTGCCAGCAGCCAACGGACTAGCGGGGGTTCCACCGGGGAGCTGTTTTTT. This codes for CASSQRTSGGSTGELFF.

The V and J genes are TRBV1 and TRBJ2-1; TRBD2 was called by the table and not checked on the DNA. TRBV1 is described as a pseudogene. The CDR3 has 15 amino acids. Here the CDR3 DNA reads TGCACCAACTGCCCCGGGACTAGCGTCAGGCAGGTACAGTTCTTC. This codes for CTNCPGTSVRQVQFF.

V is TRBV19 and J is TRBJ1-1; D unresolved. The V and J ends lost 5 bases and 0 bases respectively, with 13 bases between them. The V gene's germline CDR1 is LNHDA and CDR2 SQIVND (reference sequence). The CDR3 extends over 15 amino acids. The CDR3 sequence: CASSLSGSMNTEAFF. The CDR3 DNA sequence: TGTGCCAGTAGTCTATCGGGAAGCATGAACACTGAAGCTTTCTTT.

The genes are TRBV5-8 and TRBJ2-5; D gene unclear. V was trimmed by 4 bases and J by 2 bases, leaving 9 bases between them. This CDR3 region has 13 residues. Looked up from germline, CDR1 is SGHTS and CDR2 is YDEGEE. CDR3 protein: CASSPTRQETQYF. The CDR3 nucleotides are TGTGCCAGCAGCCCTACCCGACAAGAGACCCAGTACTTC. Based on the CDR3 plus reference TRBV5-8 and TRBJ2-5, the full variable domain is EAGVTQSPTHLIKTRGQQATLRCSPISGHTSVYWYQQALGLGLQFLLWYDEGEERNRGNFPPRFSGRQFPNYSSELNVNALELEDSALYLCASSPTRQETQYFGPGTRLLVL.

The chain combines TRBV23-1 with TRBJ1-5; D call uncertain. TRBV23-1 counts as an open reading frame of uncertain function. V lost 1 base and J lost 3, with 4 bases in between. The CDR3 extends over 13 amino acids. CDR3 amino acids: CASSQWPNQPQHF. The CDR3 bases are TGCGCCAGCAGTCAATGGCCCAATCAGCCCCAGCATTTT.

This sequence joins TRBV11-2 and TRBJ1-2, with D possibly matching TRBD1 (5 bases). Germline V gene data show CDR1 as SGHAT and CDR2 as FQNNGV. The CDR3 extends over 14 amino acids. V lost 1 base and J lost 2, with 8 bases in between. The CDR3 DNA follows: TGTGCCAGCAGCTTAGTCGACAGCAACTATGGCTACACCTTC. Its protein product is CASSLVDSNYGYTF.

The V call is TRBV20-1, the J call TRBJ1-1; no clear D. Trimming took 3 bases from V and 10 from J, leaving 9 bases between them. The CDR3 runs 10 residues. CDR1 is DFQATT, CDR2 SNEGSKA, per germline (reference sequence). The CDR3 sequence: CSARTEGAFF. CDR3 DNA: TGCAGTGCTAGGACGGAAGGAGCTTTCTTT.

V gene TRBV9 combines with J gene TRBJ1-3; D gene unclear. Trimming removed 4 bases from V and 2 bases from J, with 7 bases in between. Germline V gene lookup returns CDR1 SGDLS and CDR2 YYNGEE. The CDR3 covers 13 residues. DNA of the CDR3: TGTGCCAGCAGCCCCGAGACTGGAAACACCATATATTTT. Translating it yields CASSPETGNTIYF.

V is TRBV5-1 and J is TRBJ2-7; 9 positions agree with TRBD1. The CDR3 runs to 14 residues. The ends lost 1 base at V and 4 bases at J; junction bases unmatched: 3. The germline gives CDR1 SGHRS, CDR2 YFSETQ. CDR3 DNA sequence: TGCGCCAGCAGCTTGAGCGGACAGGGGTACGAGCAGTACTTC. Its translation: CASSLSGQGYEQYF.

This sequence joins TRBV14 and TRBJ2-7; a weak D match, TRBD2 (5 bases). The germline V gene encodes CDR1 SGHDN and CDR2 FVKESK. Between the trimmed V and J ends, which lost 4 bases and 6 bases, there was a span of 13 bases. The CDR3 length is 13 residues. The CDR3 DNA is TGTGCCAGCAGCCCAAGGAGAGGGAGCGAGCAGTACTTC. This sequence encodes CASSPRRGSEQYF.

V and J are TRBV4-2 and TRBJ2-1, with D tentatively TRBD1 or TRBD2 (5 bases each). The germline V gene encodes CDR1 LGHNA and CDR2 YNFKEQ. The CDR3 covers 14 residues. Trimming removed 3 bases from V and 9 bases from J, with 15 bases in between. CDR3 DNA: TGTGCCAGCAGCCACCAAACCAGGGAGCGTGAGCAGTTCTTC. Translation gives CASSHQTREREQFF.